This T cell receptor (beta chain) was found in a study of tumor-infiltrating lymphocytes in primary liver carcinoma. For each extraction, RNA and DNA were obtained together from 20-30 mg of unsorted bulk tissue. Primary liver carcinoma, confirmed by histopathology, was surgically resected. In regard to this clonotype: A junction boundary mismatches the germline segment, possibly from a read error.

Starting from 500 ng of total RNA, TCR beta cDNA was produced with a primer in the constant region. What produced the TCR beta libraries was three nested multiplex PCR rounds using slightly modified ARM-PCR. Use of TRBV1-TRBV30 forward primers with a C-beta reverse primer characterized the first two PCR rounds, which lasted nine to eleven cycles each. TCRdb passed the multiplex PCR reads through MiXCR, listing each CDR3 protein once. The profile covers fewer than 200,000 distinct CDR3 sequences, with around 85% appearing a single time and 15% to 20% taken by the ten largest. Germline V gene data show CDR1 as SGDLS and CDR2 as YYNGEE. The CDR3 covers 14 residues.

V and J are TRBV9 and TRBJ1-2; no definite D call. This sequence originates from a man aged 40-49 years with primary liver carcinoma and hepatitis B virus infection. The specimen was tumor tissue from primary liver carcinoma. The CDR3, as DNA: TGTACCAGCAGCGTTAAGGAGGATGACTATGGCTACACCTTC. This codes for CTSSVKEDDYGYTF.